The 23 T cell receptor beta chains given below trace back to one sample, sequenced in a study of blood T cell repertoires in COVID-19 (dated by TCRdb to 2020 to 2022). Library creation used the immunoSEQ multiplex PCR assay. TCRdb's version of the immuneACCESS table is confined to in-frame rearrangements and falls short of the full clone set. An unresolved V gene accounts for under half of the shortfall where checked; the remainder is of unknown origin. In this sample the table shows some 120,000 clones, around 85% of which occur a single time. The ten top clones hold about 16% of the sample. The sample taken for sequencing was peripheral blood. The source of these receptors is a woman aged 50 to 60 with acute or convalescent COVID-19.

The chain uses TRBV7-8 and TRBJ1-1, with a tentative D call TRBD1 (5 bases). The length of the CDR3 is 16 residues. Between the trimmed V and J ends, which lost 0 bases and 0 bases, there was a span of 11 bases. The germline V gene has CDR1 SGHVS and CDR2 FQNEAQ. CDR3 DNA sequence: TGTGCCAGCAGCTTAGCGCAGGGCCCCATGAACACTGAAGCTTTCTTT. Encoded protein: CASSLAQGPMNTEAFF.

This clone showed up just a few times. The V call is TRBV30, the J call TRBJ1-3, with 11 bases identical to TRBD1. Germline V lookup: CDR1 GTSNPN, CDR2 SVGIG (reference sequence). The CDR3 sequence is 15 residues long. V shed 4 bases, J shed 5 bases, and the junction held 7 bases outside the gene matches. In nucleotides, the CDR3 is TGTGCCTGGACGGGACAGGGGGATTTAAGAAACACCATATATTTT. Its protein product is CAWTGQGDLRNTIYF.

The V gene is TRBV2, the J gene TRBJ1-2; TRBD1 aligns across 9 bases. Trimming removed 8 bases from V and 2 bases from J; junction bases left unmatched: 9. From germline, CDR1 is SNHLY and CDR2 FYNNEI. The CDR3 consists of 15 residues. CDR3 in amino acids: CASVEHGQGNYGYTF. The CDR3 bases are TGTGCCAGCGTAGAACATGGACAGGGGAACTATGGCTACACCTTC. Looking up the rest from reference TRBV2 and TRBJ1-2 gives the full variable domain: EPEVTQTPSHQVTQMGQEVILRCVPISNHLYFYWYRQILGQKVEFLVSFYNNEISEKSEIFDDQFSVERPDGSNFTLKIRSTKLEDSAMYFCASVEHGQGNYGYTFGSGTRLTVV.

V is TRBV5-1 and J is TRBJ1-4, with a weak D call TRBD1 (6 bases). CDR1 is SGHRS, CDR2 YFSETQ, per germline. This CDR3 region has 16 residues. V lost 1 base, J lost 3 bases, and 13 bases lay in between. DNA of the CDR3: TGCGCCAGCAGCTTGACCTTCAGGGGAGCTAATGAAAAACTGTTTTTT. Translating it yields CASSLTFRGANEKLFF. Variable domain in full (rest from reference TRBV5-1 and TRBJ1-4): KAGVTQTPRYLIKTRGQQVTLSCSPISGHRSVSWYQQTPGQGLQFLFEYFSETQRNKGNFPGRFSGRQFSNSRSEMNVSTLELGDSALYLCASSLTFRGANEKLFFGSGTQLSVL.

The chain carries TRBV5-1 and TRBJ2-1; 10 bases fit TRBD2. The trim removed 5 bases at V and 5 bases at J, leaving 4 bases unmatched. Germline CDR1 is SGHRS and CDR2 is YFSETQ. CDR3 length equals 14 residues. CDR3 bases: TGCGCCAGCAGTTTGAGCGGGGGGGACAATGAGCAGTTCTTC. It codes for CASSLSGGDNEQFF.

V usage is TRBV6-5 and J usage is TRBJ2-3, with 7 bases that match TRBD1. With V trimmed by 0 bases and J by 6 bases, 6 bases remained unmatched. The CDR3 totals 15 residues. The germline V gene has CDR1 MNHEY and CDR2 SVGAGI. CDR3 region: CASSYSYRGLDTQYF. DNA for the CDR3: TGTGCCAGCAGTTACTCGTACAGGGGCTTGGATACGCAGTATTTT.

This clone was seen a single time. The V call is TRBV6-1, the J call TRBJ1-1; D might be TRBD1 (6 bases). The length of the CDR3 is 16 residues. Germline loops: CDR1 MNHNS, CDR2 SASEGT. The V and J ends lost 4 bases and 1 base respectively, with 16 bases between them. The CDR3 protein is CASSAAFGGPNTEAFF. As DNA, the CDR3 is TGTGCCAGCAGTGCAGCGTTCGGGGGGCCGAACACTGAAGCTTTCTTT.

This clone has a single count. The chain links TRBV6-1 to TRBJ2-3, with 12 bases that match TRBD2. The CDR3 runs to 14 residues. Germline values: CDR1 MNHNS, CDR2 SASEGT. With V trimmed by 3 bases and J by 8 bases, 3 bases remained unmatched. The CDR3 DNA follows: TGTGCCAGCAGTGACCCTAGCGGGGGGGGTACGCAGTATTTT. Its protein is CASSDPSGGGTQYF.

The V gene is TRBV5-4, the J gene TRBJ2-3, with D perhaps matching TRBD1 (6 bases). The CDR3 runs 14 residues. Trimming shortened V by 2 bases and J by 2 bases, and 9 bases separated the two germline ends. Germline V lookup: CDR1 SGHNT, CDR2 YYREEE (reference sequence). CDR3 bases: TGTGCCAGCAGCTTTGACAGGATCACAGATACGCAGTATTTT. Amino acids: CASSFDRITDTQYF.

The chain carries TRBV5-1 and TRBJ2-2; D unresolved. Trimming shortened V by 5 bases and J by 5 bases, and 7 bases separated the two germline ends. This CDR3 is built from 12 residues. Germline CDR1 and CDR2: SGHRS and YFSETQ. The CDR3 region has the DNA TGCGCCAGCAGTCGAGAGACCGGGGAGCTGTTTTTT. Its translation: CASSRETGELFF.

This chain connects TRBV7-7 to TRBJ2-7; 10 bases match TRBD2. After removal of 4 bases from V and 6 bases from J, the junction contained 3 bases not matched to a gene. Germline CDR1 reads SSHAT; CDR2 reads FNYEAQ (reference sequence). The CDR3 has 13 residues. For the CDR3, the DNA is TGTGCCAGCAGCTCGGGACTAGCGAGCGAGCAGTACTTC. This translates into CASSSGLASEQYF.

The V gene is TRBV9, the J gene TRBJ1-3; D might be TRBD1 (5 bases). This CDR3 is built from 14 residues. Germline values: CDR1 SGDLS, CDR2 YYNGEE. Trimming took 0 bases from V and 7 from J, leaving 11 bases between them. The CDR3 DNA reads TGTGCCAGCAGCGTAGAAACAGGTGGGAACACCATATATTTT. Its protein product is CASSVETGGNTIYF.

V usage is TRBV29-1 and J usage is TRBJ2-7; TRBD1 is a possible D gene (5 bases). The CDR3 is 11 residues long. In germline, CDR1 is SQVTM, CDR2 ANQGSEA. Between the trimmed V and J ends, which lost 8 bases and 6 bases, there was a span of 14 bases. CDR3 nucleotide sequence: TGCAGCCTCCGGGTTGGGGCCGAGCAGTACTTC. Protein: CSLRVGAEQYF.

Of note for this clone: At the DNA level, this CDR3 is encoded by other sequences in the same sample as well. The J gene is TRBJ1-1, the V gene TRBV5-1, with D unclear. CDR1 is SGHRS, CDR2 YFSETQ, per germline. The V and J ends lost 0 bases and 1 base respectively, with 4 bases between them. This CDR3 has 13 residues. CDR3 sequence: CASSLGRNTEAFF. In DNA, the CDR3 is TGCGCCAGCAGCTTGGGTCGGAACACTGAAGCTTTCTTT.

This sequence joins TRBV6-5 and TRBJ2-3; possible D gene TRBD1, 5 bases. Germline V gives CDR1 MNHEY, CDR2 SVGAGI. The CDR3 contains 15 residues. With 6 bases removed from V and 2 bases from J, the gap between germline ends came to 15 bases. CDR3 sequence: CASRHTTTVTDTQYF. The CDR3 bases are TGTGCCAGCAGGCACACCACGACAGTCACAGATACGCAGTATTTT.

The chain joins TRBV12-3 or TRBV12-4 to TRBJ1-1; 8 bases are a match to TRBD1. The junction had 3 bases not matched to a gene; V was cut back by 6 bases and J by 3 bases. This CDR3 contains 13 residues. DNA of the CDR3: TGTGCCAGCAGGGACAGGGAGGACACTGAAGCTTTCTTT. It specifies CASRDREDTEAFF.

J is TRBJ1-1 and V is TRBV7-8; D gene unclear. The CDR3 spans 13 residues. Looked up from germline, CDR1 is SGHVS and CDR2 is FQNEAQ. V lost 2 bases and J 3 bases, leaving 7 bases between the germline ends. CDR3 loop: CASSLNRDTEAFF. The CDR3, as DNA: TGTGCCAGCAGCTTAAATCGGGACACTGAAGCTTTCTTT.

There are a few counts of this clone. The chain links TRBV4-1 to TRBJ1-1; 8 bases match TRBD1. Germline loops: CDR1 MGHRA, CDR2 YSYEKL. The CDR3 loop spans 15 amino acids. The V gene end was trimmed by 5 bases and the J gene end by 3 bases; junction bases not matched to a gene: 8. The CDR3, as DNA: TGCGCCAGCAGCGGGACAGGACAGCGTTACACTGAAGCTTTCTTT. Translated: CASSGTGQRYTEAFF.

This clone came up once. This rearrangement joins TRBV9 to TRBJ2-3, with 16 bases that match TRBD2. The germline CDR1 and CDR2 sequences are SGDLS and YYNGEE. Trimming removed 4 bases from V and 2 bases from J; junction bases left unmatched: 4. The CDR3 runs to 17 residues. The CDR3 spells CASSWGLAGGLTDTQYF. The CDR3 DNA is TGTGCCAGCAGCTGGGGACTAGCGGGGGGGCTCACAGATACGCAGTATTTT.

The CDR3 here is CASSPAGLKTQYF. In nucleotides, the CDR3 is TGTGCCAGCAGCCCGGCCGGGTTGAAGACCCAGTACTTC. The J gene is TRBJ2-5, the V gene TRBV5-6; no firm D call. Germline V lookup: CDR1 SGHDT, CDR2 YYEEEE. This CDR3 region has 13 residues. Trimming shortened V by 4 bases and J by 6 bases, and 13 bases separated the two germline ends.

V usage is TRBV11-3 and J usage is TRBJ2-1; TRBD2 matches at 8 bases. CDR1 and CDR2 (germline): SGHNT, YENEEA. The CDR3 spans 16 residues. With V trimmed by 4 bases and J by 12 bases, 17 bases remained unmatched. CDR3 amino acids: CASSSQLGGGIVRQFF. The CDR3 DNA sequence: TGTGCCAGCAGCTCTCAACTTGGCGGGGGGATTGTTAGGCAGTTCTTC. Full variable domain (missing parts from reference TRBV11-3 and TRBJ2-1): EAGVVQSPRYKIIEKKQPVAFWCNPISGHNTLYWYLQNLGQGPELLIRYENEEAVDDSQLPKDRFSAERLKGVDSTLKIQPAELGDSAVYLCASSSQLGGGIVRQFFGPGTRLTVL.

V usage is TRBV19 and J usage is TRBJ1-4; 9 bases align to TRBD1. The CDR3 runs to 15 residues. Per the germline V gene, CDR1 is LNHDA and CDR2 is SQIVND (reference sequence). V lost 3 bases to trimming and J lost 6 bases; unmatched junction nucleotides: 5. The CDR3 protein is CASSIPTGGDEKLFF. CDR3 DNA sequence: TGTGCCAGTAGTATTCCGACAGGGGGGGATGAAAAACTGTTTTTT.

The rearrangement uses TRBV29-1 and TRBJ2-1, with D tentatively TRBD2 (6 bases). The length of the CDR3 is 11 residues. Trimming cost V 6 bases and J 7 bases, with 10 bases left between them. In germline, CDR1 is SQVTM, CDR2 ANQGSEA. The CDR3 loop reads CSVDGGNEQFF. The CDR3 DNA reads TGCAGCGTCGATGGAGGGAATGAGCAGTTCTTC.